This TCR beta chain was sequenced during a study of cytomegalovirus exposure and HLA in healthy donors. Study findings and constraints: The dataset shows that most TCR sequences were rare, while some public TCRs occurred in many donors. Researchers counted over 150 TCR beta chains as cytomegalovirus-associated.

The V and J ends lost 0 bases and 6 bases, in that order; junction bases with no gene match: 7. The CDR3 contains 17 residues. The protocol was immunoSEQ multiplex PCR, while the TCRdb copy is restricted to in-frame clones and leaves out a portion. This sample has about 150,000 clones, with less than 90% found just once. A note on this clone: The antigen remains undetermined.

The chain uses TRBV23-1 and TRBJ1-6; the match to TRBD1 covers 8 bases. TRBV23-1 is filed as an ORF, its function uncertain. The clonotype originates from a man aged 18 to 30 in good health and CMV-seropositive. The sequenced sample consisted of PBMCs. CDR3 loop: CASSQSPDRAINSPLHF. CDR3 in DNA: TGCGCCAGCAGTCAATCGCCGGACAGGGCTATTAATTCACCCCTCCACTTT.